This TCR beta chain originates from a study of regulatory T cells in long-lasting Graves disease. V lost 6 bases and J lost 3, with 17 bases in between. The CDR3 is made up of 15 amino acids. CDR1 is MNHNS, CDR2 SASEGT, per germline. Regarding time point: newly diagnosed GD, antithyroid drugs for less than 3 months. Isolated PBMC RNA provided the starting material for the TCR library. The TCR beta library used iRepertoire HTBI primers with Arm-PCR amplification of CDR3. TCRdb recomputed calls from the multiplex PCR reads with MiXCR, one row per CDR3 protein. The sample yields about 420,000 distinct CDR3 sequences, over 15% seen once. The same sample was also studied in work on T cells in Graves' hyperthyroidism and ophthalmopathy.

Source: peripheral blood mononuclear cells (PBMCs), taken at new diagnosis, from a patient treated with antithyroid drugs. The V gene is TRBV6-1, the J gene TRBJ1-2; D not certain. The receptor comes from a woman aged 18-30 years with Graves disease. The DNA of the CDR3 is TGTGCCAGCAGCAATGACAAGGGCCGGGACTATGGCTACACCTTC. Translation: CASSNDKGRDYGYTF.